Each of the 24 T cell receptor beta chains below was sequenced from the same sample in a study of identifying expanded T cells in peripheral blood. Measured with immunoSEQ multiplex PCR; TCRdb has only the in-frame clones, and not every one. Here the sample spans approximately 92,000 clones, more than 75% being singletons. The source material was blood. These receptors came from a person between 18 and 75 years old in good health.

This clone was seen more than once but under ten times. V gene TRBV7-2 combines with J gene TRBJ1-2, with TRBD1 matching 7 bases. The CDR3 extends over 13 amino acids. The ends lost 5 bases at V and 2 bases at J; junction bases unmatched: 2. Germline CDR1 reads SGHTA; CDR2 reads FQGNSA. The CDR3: CASSAGQNYGYTF. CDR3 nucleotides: TGTGCCAGCAGCGCGGGACAGAACTATGGCTACACCTTC.

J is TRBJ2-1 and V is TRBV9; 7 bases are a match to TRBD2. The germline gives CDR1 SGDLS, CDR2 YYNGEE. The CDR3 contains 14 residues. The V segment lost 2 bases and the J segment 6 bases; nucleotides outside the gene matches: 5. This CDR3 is CASSVRGGSNEQFF. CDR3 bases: TGTGCCAGCAGCGTGAGGGGAGGGTCCAATGAGCAGTTCTTC.

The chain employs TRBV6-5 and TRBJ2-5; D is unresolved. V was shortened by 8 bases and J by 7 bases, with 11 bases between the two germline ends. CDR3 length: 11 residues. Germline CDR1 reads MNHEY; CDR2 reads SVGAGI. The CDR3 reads CASGLQWTQYF. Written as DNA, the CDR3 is TGTGCCAGCGGCCTACAGTGGACCCAGTACTTC.

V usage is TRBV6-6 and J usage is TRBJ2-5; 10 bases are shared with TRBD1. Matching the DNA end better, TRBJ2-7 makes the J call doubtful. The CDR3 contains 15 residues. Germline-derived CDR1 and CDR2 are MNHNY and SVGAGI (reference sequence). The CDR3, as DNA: TGTGCCAGCGGAGGAGGGACAGGGGTGACCTACGAGCAGTACTTC. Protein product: CASGGGTGVTYEQYF.

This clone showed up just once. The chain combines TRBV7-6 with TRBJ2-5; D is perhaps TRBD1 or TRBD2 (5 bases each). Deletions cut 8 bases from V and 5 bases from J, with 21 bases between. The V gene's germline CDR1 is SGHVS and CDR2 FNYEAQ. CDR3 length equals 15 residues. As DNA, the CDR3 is TGTGCCAGCGGCGAGTTCGGTGGGGGAGCGGAGACCCAGTACTTC. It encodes CASGEFGGGAETQYF.

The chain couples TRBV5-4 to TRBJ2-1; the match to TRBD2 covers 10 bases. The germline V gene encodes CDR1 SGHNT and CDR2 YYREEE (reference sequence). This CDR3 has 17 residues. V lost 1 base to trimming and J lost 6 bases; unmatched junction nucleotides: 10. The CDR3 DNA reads TGTGCCAGCAGCTTGTCAGGGCTAGCGGGGGTGACCAATGAGCAGTTCTTC. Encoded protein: CASSLSGLAGVTNEQFF.

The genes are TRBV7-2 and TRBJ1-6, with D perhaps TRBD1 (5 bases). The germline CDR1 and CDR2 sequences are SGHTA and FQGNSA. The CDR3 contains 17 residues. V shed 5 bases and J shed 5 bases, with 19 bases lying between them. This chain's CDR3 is CASSQIVVAGNNSPLHF. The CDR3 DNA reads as TGTGCCAGCAGCCAGATTGTGGTGGCAGGGAATAATTCACCCCTCCACTTT.

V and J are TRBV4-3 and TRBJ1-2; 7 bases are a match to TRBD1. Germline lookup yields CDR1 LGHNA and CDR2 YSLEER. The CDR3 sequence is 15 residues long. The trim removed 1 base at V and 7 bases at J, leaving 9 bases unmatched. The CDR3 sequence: CASSQVVQGEGGYTF. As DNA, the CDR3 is TGCGCCAGCAGCCAAGTGGTCCAGGGGGAGGGTGGCTACACCTTC.

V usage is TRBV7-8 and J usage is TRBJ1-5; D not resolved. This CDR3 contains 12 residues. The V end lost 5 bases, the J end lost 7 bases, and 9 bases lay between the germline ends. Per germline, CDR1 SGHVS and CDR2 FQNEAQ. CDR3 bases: TGTGCCAGCAGCCCCCCGGGACAGCCCCAGCATTTT. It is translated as CASSPPGQPQHF.

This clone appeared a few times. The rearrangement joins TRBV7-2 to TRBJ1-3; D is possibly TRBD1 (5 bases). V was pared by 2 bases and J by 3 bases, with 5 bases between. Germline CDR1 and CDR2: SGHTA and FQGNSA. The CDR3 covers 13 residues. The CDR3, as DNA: TGTGCCAGCAGCTTACAGGGTGGAAACACCATATATTTT. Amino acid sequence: CASSLQGGNTIYF.

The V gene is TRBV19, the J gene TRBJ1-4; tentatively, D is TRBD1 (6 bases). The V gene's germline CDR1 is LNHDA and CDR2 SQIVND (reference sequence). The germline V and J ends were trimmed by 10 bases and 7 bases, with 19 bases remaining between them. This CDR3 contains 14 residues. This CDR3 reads CATSSGPRGEKLFF. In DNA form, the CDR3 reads TGTGCCACCTCATCCGGCCCCAGGGGTGAAAAACTGTTTTTT.

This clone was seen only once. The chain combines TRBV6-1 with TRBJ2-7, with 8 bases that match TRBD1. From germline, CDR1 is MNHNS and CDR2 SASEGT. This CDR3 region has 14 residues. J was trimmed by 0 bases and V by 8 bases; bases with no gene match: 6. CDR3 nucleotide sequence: TGTGCCAGCTCCCTGGACAGGGCCTCCTACGAGCAGTACTTC. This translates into CASSLDRASYEQYF.

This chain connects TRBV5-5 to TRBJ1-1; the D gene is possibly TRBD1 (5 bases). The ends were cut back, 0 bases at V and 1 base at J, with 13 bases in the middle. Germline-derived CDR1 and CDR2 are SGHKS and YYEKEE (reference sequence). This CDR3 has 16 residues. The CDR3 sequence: CASSLGPTASNTEAFF. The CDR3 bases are TGTGCCAGCAGCTTGGGACCGACAGCCTCGAACACTGAAGCTTTCTTT.

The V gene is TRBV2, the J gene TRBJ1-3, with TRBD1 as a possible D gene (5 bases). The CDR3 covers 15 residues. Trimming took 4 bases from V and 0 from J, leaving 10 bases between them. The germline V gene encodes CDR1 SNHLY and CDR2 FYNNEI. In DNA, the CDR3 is TGTGCCAGCAGTGTGGGACGGATCTCTGGAAACACCATATATTTT. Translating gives CASSVGRISGNTIYF.

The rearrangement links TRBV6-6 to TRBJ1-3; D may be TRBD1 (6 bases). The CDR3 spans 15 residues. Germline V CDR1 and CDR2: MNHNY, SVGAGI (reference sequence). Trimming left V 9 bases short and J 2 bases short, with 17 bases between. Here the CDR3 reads CASAGTLVPGNTIYF. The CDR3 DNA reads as TGTGCCAGTGCCGGGACACTTGTACCTGGAAACACCATATATTTT.

The CDR3 DNA is TGCGCCAGCAGCCGAAGGGCTAGGGGAGATACGCAGTATTTT. Protein sequence: CASSRRARGDTQYF. This chain links TRBV4-3 with TRBJ2-3; TRBD1 is a possible D gene (5 bases). Trimming took 4 bases from V and 5 from J, leaving 13 bases between them. In germline, CDR1 is LGHNA, CDR2 YSLEER. This CDR3 spans 14 amino acids.

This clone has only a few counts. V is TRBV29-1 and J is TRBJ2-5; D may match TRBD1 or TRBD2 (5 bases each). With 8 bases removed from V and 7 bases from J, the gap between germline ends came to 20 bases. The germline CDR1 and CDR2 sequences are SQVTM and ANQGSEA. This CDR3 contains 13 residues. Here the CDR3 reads CSTEGTQLGTQYF. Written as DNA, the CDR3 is TGCAGCACTGAAGGGACCCAGCTAGGGACCCAGTACTTC.

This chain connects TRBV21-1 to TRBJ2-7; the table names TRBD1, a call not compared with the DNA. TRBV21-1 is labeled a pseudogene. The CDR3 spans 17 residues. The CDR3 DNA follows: TGTGCCAGCAGCACCGACCACCGGGACAGGGCCCCCTACGAGCAGTACTTC. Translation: CASSTDHRDRAPYEQYF.

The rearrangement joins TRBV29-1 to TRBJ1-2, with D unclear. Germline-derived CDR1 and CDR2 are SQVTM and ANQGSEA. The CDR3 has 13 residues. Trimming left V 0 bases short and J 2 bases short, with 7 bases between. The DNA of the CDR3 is TGCAGCGTTGAAGATTCTGGGAACTATGGCTACACCTTC. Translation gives CSVEDSGNYGYTF. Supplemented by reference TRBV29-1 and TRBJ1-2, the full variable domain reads SAVISQKPSRDICQRGTSLTIQCQVDSQVTMMFWYRQQPGQSLTLIATANQGSEATYESGFVIDKFPISRPNLTFSTLTVSNMSPEDSSIYLCSVEDSGNYGYTFGSGTRLTVV.

The CDR3 here is CATSTRTGTNTGELFF. The CDR3 nucleotides are TGTGCCACCAGCACCAGGACAGGGACGAACACCGGGGAGCTGTTTTTT. The chain combines TRBV15 with TRBJ2-2, with TRBD1 matching 8 bases. CDR3 length equals 16 residues. V lost 4 bases and J lost 0; bases outside the gene matches: 4. Germline CDR1 LNHNV, CDR2 YYDKDF (reference sequence).

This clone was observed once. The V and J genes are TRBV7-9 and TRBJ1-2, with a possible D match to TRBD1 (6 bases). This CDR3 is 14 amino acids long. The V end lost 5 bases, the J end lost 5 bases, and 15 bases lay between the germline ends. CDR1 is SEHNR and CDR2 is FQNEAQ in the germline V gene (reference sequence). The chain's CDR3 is CASSERQDSYGYTF. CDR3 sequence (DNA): TGTGCCAGCAGCGAAAGACAGGATAGTTATGGCTACACCTTC.

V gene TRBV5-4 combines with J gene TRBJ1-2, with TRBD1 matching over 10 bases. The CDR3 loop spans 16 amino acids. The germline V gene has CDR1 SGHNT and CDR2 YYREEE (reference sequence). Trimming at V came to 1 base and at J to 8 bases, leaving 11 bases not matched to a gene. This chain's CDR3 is CASSLTDVGQGGGYTF. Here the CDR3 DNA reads TGTGCCAGCAGCTTGACGGATGTTGGACAGGGGGGCGGCTACACCTTC.

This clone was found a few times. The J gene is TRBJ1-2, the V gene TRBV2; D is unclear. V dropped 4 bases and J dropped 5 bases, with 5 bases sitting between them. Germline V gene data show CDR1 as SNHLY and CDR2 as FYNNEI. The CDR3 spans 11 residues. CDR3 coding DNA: TGTGCCAGCAGTGTTGAGTATGGCTACACCTTC. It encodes CASSVEYGYTF.

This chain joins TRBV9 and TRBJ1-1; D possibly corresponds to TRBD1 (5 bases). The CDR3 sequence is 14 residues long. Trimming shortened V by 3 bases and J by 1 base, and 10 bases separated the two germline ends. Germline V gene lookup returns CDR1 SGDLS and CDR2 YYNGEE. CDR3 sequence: CASSAYGGNTEAFF. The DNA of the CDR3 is TGTGCCAGCAGCGCCTACGGGGGGAACACTGAAGCTTTCTTT. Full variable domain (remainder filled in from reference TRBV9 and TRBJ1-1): DSGVTQTPKHLITATGQRVTLRCSPRSGDLSVYWYQQSLDQGLQFLIQYYNGEERAKGNILERFSAQQFPDLHSELNLSSLELGDSALYFCASSAYGGNTEAFFGQGTRLTVV.